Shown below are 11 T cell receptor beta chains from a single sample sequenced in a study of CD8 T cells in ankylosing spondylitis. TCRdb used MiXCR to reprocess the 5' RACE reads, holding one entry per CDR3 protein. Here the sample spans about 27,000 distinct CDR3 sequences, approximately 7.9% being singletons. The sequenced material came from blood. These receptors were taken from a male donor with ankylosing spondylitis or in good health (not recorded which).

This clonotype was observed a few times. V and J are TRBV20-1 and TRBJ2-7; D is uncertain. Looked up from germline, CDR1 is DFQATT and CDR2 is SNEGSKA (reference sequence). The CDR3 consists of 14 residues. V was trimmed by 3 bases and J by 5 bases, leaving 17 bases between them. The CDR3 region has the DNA TGCAGTGCTAGTCCTCGACTCCAAAAGCACGAGCAGTACTTC. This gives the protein CSASPRLQKHEQYF.

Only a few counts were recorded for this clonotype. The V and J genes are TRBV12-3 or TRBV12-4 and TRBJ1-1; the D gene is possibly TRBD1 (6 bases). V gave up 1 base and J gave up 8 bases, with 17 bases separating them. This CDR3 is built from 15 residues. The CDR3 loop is CASSLVLSGDREAFF. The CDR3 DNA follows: TGTGCCAGCAGTTTAGTACTGTCAGGGGACCGAGAAGCTTTCTTT.

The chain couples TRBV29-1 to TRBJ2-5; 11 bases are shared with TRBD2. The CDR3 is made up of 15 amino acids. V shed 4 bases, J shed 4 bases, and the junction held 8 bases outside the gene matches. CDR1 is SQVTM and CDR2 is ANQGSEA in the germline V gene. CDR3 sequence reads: CSVGLAGRNGETQYF. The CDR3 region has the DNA TGCAGCGTTGGACTAGCGGGAAGGAATGGAGAGACCCAGTACTTC.

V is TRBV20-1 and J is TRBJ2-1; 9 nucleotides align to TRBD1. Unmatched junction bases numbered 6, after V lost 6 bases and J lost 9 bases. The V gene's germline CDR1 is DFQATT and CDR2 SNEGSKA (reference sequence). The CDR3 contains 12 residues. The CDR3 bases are TGCAGTGCCACTACAGGGGGCGGTGAGCAGTTCTTC. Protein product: CSATTGGGEQFF.

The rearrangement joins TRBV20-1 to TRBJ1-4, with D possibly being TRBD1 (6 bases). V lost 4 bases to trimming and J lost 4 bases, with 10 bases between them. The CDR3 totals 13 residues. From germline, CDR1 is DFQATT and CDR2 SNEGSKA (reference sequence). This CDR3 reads CSAKGQINEKLFF. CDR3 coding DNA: TGCAGTGCTAAAGGACAGATTAATGAAAAACTGTTTTTT.

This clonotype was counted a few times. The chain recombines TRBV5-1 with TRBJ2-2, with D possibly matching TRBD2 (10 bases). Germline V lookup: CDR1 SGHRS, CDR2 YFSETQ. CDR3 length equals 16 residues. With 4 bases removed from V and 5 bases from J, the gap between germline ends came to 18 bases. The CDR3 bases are TGCGCCAGCAGCAGAACTAGCGGGACAGGGACCGGGGAGCTGTTTTTT. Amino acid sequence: CASSRTSGTGTGELFF.

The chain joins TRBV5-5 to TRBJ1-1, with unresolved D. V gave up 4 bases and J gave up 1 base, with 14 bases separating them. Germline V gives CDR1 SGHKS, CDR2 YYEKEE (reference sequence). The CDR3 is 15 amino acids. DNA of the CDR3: TGTGCCAGCAGCCCTTTGACGTCGGGGAACACTGAAGCTTTCTTT. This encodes CASSPLTSGNTEAFF.

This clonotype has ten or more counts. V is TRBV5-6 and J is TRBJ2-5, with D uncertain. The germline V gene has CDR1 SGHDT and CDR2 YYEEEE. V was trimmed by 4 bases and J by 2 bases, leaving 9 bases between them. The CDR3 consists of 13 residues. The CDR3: CASSPHPQETQYF. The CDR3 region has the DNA TGTGCCAGCAGCCCGCACCCTCAAGAGACCCAGTACTTC. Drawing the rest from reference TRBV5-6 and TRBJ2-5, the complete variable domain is DAGVTQSPTHLIKTRGQQVTLRCSPKSGHDTVSWYQQALGQGPQFIFQYYEEEERQRGNFPDRFSGHQFPNYSSELNVNALLLGDSALYLCASSPHPQETQYFGPGTRLLVL.

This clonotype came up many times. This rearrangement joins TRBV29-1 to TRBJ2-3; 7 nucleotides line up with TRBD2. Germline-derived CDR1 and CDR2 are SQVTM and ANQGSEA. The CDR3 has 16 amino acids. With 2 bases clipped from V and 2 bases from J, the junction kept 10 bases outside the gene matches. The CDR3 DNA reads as TGCAGCGTTGAACGGCTAGCGGAGTTCCCCACAGATACGCAGTATTTT. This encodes CSVERLAEFPTDTQYF.

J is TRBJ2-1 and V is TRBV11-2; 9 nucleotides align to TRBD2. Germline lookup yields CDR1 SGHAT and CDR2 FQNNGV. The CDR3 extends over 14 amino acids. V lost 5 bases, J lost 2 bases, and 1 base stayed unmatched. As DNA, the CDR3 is TGTGCCAGCAGCGTAGCGGGAGCCTACAATGAGCAGTTCTTC. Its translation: CASSVAGAYNEQFF.

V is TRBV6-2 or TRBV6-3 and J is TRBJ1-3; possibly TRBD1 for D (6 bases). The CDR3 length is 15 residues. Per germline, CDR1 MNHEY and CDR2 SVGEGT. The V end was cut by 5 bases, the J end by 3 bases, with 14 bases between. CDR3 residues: CASSPLTGIGNTIYF. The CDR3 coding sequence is TGTGCCAGCAGTCCGCTAACAGGGATTGGAAACACCATATATTTT.